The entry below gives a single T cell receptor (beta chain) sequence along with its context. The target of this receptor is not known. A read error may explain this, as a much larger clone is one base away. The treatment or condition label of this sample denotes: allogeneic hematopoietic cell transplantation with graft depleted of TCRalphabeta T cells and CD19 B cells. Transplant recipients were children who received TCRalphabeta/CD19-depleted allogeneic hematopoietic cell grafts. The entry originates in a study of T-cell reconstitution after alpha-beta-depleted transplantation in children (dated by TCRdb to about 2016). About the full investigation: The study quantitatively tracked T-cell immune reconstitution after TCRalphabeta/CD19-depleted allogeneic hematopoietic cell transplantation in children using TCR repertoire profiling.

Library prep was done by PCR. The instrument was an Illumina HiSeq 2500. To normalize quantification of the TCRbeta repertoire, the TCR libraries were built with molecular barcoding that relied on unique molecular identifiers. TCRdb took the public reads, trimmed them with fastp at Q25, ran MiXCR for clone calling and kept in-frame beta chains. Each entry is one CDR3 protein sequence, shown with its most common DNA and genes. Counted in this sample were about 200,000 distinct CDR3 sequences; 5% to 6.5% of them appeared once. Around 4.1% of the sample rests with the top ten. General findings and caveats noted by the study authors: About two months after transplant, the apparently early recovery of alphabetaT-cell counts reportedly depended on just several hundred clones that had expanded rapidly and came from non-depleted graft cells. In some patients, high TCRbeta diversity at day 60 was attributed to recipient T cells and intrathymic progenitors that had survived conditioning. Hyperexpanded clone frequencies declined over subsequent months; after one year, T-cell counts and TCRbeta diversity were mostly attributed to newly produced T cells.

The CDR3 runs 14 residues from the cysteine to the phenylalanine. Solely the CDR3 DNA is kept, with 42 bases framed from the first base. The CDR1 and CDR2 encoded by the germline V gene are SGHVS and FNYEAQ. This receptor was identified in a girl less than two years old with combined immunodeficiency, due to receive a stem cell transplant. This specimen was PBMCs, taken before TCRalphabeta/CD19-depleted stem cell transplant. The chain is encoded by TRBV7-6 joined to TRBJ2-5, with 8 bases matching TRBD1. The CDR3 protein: CSSSYRTGRETQYF. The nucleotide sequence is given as TGTTCCAGCAGCTACCGGACAGGGAGAGAGACCCAGTACTTC. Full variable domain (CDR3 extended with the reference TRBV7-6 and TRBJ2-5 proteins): GAGVSQSPRYKVTKRGQDVALRCDPISGHVSLYWYRQALGQGPEFLTYFNYEAQQDKSGLPNDRFSAERPEGSISTLTIQRTEQRDSAMYRCSSSYRTGRETQYFGPGTRLLVL.